This TCR beta chain originates from a study of blood T cell repertoires in COVID-19. Study-wide context: Samples came from the United States, Italy and Spain, spanning acute and convalescent COVID-19. Sample material is recorded as cDNA or gDNA derived from T cells, B-cell-depleted T cells, or PBMCs.

The CDR3 runs to 14 residues. Trimming shortened V by 4 bases and J by 7 bases, and 16 bases separated the two germline ends. Germline CDR1 and CDR2: LNHDA and SQIVND (reference sequence). Authors' methods: Reference gene primer amplification gave estimated nucleated cell counts. TCRdb keeps only in-frame clones here, not all; method: immunoSEQ multiplex PCR. V, J and clone size derive from that table, while D and trimming were established from the DNA sequence. The data hold 110,000 to 150,000 clones, with 80% observed a single time. The chain uses TRBV19 and TRBJ1-2; D unresolved. The sequenced sample consisted of peripheral blood. This clonotype originated in a woman aged 45-59 years with acute or convalescent COVID-19. This CDR3 reads CASSRANPISGYTF. The CDR3 DNA follows: TGTGCCAGTAGTAGGGCCAATCCTATTAGTGGCTACACCTTC.